Each of the 18 T cell receptor beta chains below was sequenced from the same sample in a study of blood T cells in healthy people across ages. The second PCR ran about 6 to 11 cycles with a sample-barcoded 5' primer and J-beta primers. One entry per CDR3 protein results from TCRdb running MiXCR on the 5' RACE reads. The sample includes some 880,000 distinct CDR3 sequences, about 34% seen only once; the top ten take around 13%. Sequenced material: blood. These receptors were obtained from a man aged 18 to 30 in good health.

The rearrangement joins TRBV7-9 to TRBJ1-5, with no clear D. The CDR3 runs 16 residues. CDR1 and CDR2 from the germline V gene are SEHNR and FQNEAQ (reference sequence). The V end was cut by 1 base, the J end by 1 base, with 11 bases between. The CDR3 protein is CASSLGGQRSNQPQHF. The CDR3 DNA reads as TGTGCCAGCAGCTTAGGTGGGCAGCGAAGCAATCAGCCCCAGCATTTT.

On this clonotype: A much larger clone lies one base from this, so it may be a read error. The chain links TRBV12-3 or TRBV12-4 to TRBJ2-5; the match to TRBD2 covers 10 bases. The CDR3 has 14 residues. The V gene end was trimmed by 4 bases and the J gene end by 5 bases; junction bases not matched to a gene: 4. CDR3 DNA: TGTGCCAGCAGTTGGAGCGGGGGGGAGGAGACCCAGTACTTC. Amino acid sequence: CASSWSGGEETQYF.

This clonotype has only a few counts. This chain joins TRBV10-3 and TRBJ1-4; a possible D gene is TRBD1 (5 bases). CDR1 ENHRY and CDR2 SYGVKD come from the germline V gene. V lost 5 bases, J lost 0 bases, and 7 bases lay in between. CDR3 length: 14 residues. The CDR3 DNA is TGTGCCATCAGTCCACAGGCAACTAATGAAAAACTGTTTTTT. It codes for CAISPQATNEKLFF.

In this sample, this clonotype turned up a few times. This may come from a read error, since a much larger clone is one base off. The chain recombines TRBV7-2 with TRBJ2-1; TRBD1 matches 7 bases. Germline CDR1 SGHTA, CDR2 FQGNSA. CDR3 length equals 14 residues. V was pared by 2 bases and J by 3 bases, with 1 base of the junction left unmatched. Here the CDR3 reads CASSLYRGYNEQFF. The CDR3 DNA is TGTGCCAGCAGCTTATACAGGGGCTACAATGAGCAGTTCTTC. The full variable domain, with the rest looked up from reference TRBV7-2 and TRBJ2-1, is GAGVSQSPSNKVTEKGKDVELRCDPISGHTALYWYRQSLGQGLEFLIYFQGNSAPDKSGLPSDRFSAERTGGSVSTLTIQRTQQEDSAVYLCASSLYRGYNEQFFGPGTRLTVL.

This CDR3 reads CASRRDGSSGANVLTF. The DNA for the CDR3 is TGTGCCAGCAGAAGGGACGGTAGCTCTGGGGCCAACGTCCTGACTTTC. The chain is built from TRBV12-3 or TRBV12-4 and TRBJ2-6; TRBD1 or TRBD2 may be the D gene (5 bases each). This CDR3 comprises 16 residues. V gave up 6 bases and J gave up 0 bases, with 12 bases separating them.

This sequence joins TRBV7-9 and TRBJ1-1; possibly TRBD1 for D (6 bases). Trimming left V 5 bases short and J 2 bases short, with 12 bases between. Germline assignment: CDR1 SEHNR and CDR2 FQNEAQ (reference sequence). The CDR3 consists of 14 residues. The CDR3 DNA is TGTGCCAGCAGCGCGGGACAAATAAACACTGAAGCTTTCTTT. As protein: CASSAGQINTEAFF. The whole variable domain, remainder taken from reference TRBV7-9 and TRBJ1-1, is DTGVSQNPRHKITKRGQNVTFRCDPISEHNRLYWYRQTLGQGPEFLTYFQNEAQLEKSRLLSDRFSAERPKGSFSTLEIQRTEQGDSAMYLCASSAGQINTEAFFGQGTRLTVV.

This clonotype was detected only a few times. The rearrangement uses TRBV6-6 and TRBJ2-7; 7 bases map to TRBD2. The CDR3 covers 14 residues. The germline gives CDR1 MNHNY, CDR2 SVGAGI (reference sequence). Unmatched junction bases numbered 12, after V lost 8 bases and J lost 5 bases. CDR3 DNA sequence: TGTGCCAGCGGCCCCGGGACTACCCTTAACGAGCAGTACTTC. Translating it yields CASGPGTTLNEQYF.

In this sample, this clonotype turned up a few times. The chain joins TRBV10-2 to TRBJ2-2, with TRBD2 identical over 12 bases. The length of the CDR3 is 16 residues. Germline V gene data show CDR1 as WSHSY and CDR2 as SAAADI. V lost 3 bases, J lost 5 bases, and 4 bases stayed unmatched. This CDR3 reads CASSELAGGLTGELFF. The CDR3 nucleotides are TGCGCCAGCAGTGAACTAGCGGGGGGTTTAACCGGGGAGCTGTTTTTT.

This clonotype was found many times. This sequence joins TRBV7-9 and TRBJ1-2; 9 nucleotides agree with TRBD1. The CDR3 consists of 14 residues. Germline V gene data show CDR1 as SEHNR and CDR2 as FQNEAQ (reference sequence). The trim removed 4 bases at V and 4 bases at J, leaving 4 bases unmatched. The CDR3 region has the DNA TGTGCCAGCAGCTCGGGACAGGGTCCCTATGGCTACACCTTC. It codes for CASSSGQGPYGYTF. Full variable domain (rest looked up from reference TRBV7-9 and TRBJ1-2): DTGVSQNPRHKITKRGQNVTFRCDPISEHNRLYWYRQTLGQGPEFLTYFQNEAQLEKSRLLSDRFSAERPKGSFSTLEIQRTEQGDSAMYLCASSSGQGPYGYTFGSGTRLTVV.

This clonotype was counted a few times. The V gene is TRBV4-3, the J gene TRBJ1-2; D uncertain. V was cut by 7 bases and J by 0 bases, with 12 bases left in between. There are 14 residues in the CDR3. Germline V gene lookup returns CDR1 LGHNA and CDR2 YSLEER. CDR3 DNA: TGCGCCAGCACCCGGGAATCCACTAACTATGGCTACACCTTC. Translated, it gives CASTRESTNYGYTF.

This clonotype was observed a single time. A read error is possible here, since a much larger clone lies one base away. DNA of the CDR3: TGTGCCGGCACCCCATCGGTAGGGAATGGCTACACCTTC. It yields the protein CAGTPSVGNGYTF. The gene calls are TRBV12-3 or TRBV12-4 and TRBJ1-2; D gene ambiguous. Trimming left V 11 bases short and J 6 bases short, with 19 bases between. This CDR3 region has 13 residues.

The chain uses TRBV3-1 and TRBJ2-7, with 8 bases aligning to TRBD1. V was clipped by 1 base and J by 8 bases; unmatched bases: 13. Germline CDR1 and CDR2: LGHDT and YNNKEL (reference sequence). This CDR3 has 16 residues. CDR3 amino acids: CASSQGQGAIPRQQYF. In DNA, the CDR3 is TGTGCCAGCAGCCAAGGTCAGGGGGCTATACCTCGCCAGCAGTACTTC.

About this clonotype: Possible read error: a much larger clone is one base away. CDR3 protein: CASSLVMSSYKQYF. The DNA of the CDR3 is TGTGCCAGCAGCTTAGTGATGAGCTCCTACAAGCAGTACTTC. V gene TRBV7-2 combines with J gene TRBJ2-7, with D uncertain. The CDR3 contains 14 residues. The V gene's germline CDR1 is SGHTA and CDR2 FQGNSA.

The chain is built from TRBV11-2 and TRBJ1-1; D is undetermined. The CDR3 covers 13 residues. V lost 7 bases to trimming and J lost 1 base, with 10 bases between them. Germline CDR1 is SGHAT and CDR2 is FQNNGV. The CDR3 region is CASMQPGNTEAFF. In DNA form, the CDR3 reads TGTGCCAGCATGCAGCCCGGGAACACTGAAGCTTTCTTT.

The chain uses TRBV29-1 and TRBJ1-2, with 8 positions matching TRBD1. The J segment lost 8 bases and the V segment lost 4 bases, leaving 6 bases of the junction unmatched. The CDR3 length is 12 residues. Germline V gene data show CDR1 as SQVTM and CDR2 as ANQGSEA. The CDR3 bases are TGCAGCGTTGGGCAGGGGGCTTACGGCTACACCTTC. Protein sequence: CSVGQGAYGYTF.

The rearrangement links TRBV4-1 to TRBJ2-3; tentatively, D is TRBD1 (6 bases). Germline assignment: CDR1 MGHRA and CDR2 YSYEKL. Deletions cut 5 bases from V and 6 bases from J, with 18 bases between. The CDR3 covers 15 residues. The CDR3 loop reads CASSFPGQLEDTQYF. CDR3 DNA: TGCGCCAGCAGCTTCCCGGGACAACTGGAGGATACGCAGTATTTT.

This clonotype was counted only a few times. This chain uses TRBV2 with TRBJ2-2; the D call may be TRBD1 or TRBD2 (6 bases each). V was trimmed by 3 bases and J by 5 bases, leaving 16 bases between them. Germline CDR1 SNHLY, CDR2 FYNNEI. CDR3 length: 16 residues. DNA for the CDR3: TGTGCCAGCAGTGAGTTCGGGGGCAGGTGGACCGGGGAGCTGTTTTTT. It codes for CASSEFGGRWTGELFF. The full variable domain, with the rest looked up from reference TRBV2 and TRBJ2-2, is EPEVTQTPSHQVTQMGQEVILRCVPISNHLYFYWYRQILGQKVEFLVSFYNNEISEKSEIFDDQFSVERPDGSNFTLKIRSTKLEDSAMYFCASSEFGGRWTGELFFGEGSRLTVL.

This clonotype was seen only a few times. The chain employs TRBV20-1 and TRBJ2-3; D possibly uses TRBD1 or TRBD2 (5 bases each). Germline V lookup: CDR1 DFQATT, CDR2 SNEGSKA (reference sequence). Trimming pared 0 bases from V and 3 bases from J, leaving 16 bases between. The CDR3 totals 16 residues. This CDR3 reads CSARDHTGASTDTQYF. In DNA, the CDR3 is TGCAGTGCTAGAGATCACACCGGGGCCTCGACAGATACGCAGTATTTT.